This TCR beta chain emerged from a study of T cell clonality in common variable immunodeficiency. Trimming stripped 7 bases from V and 2 bases from J, with 9 bases between. Germline V gene lookup returns CDR1 SEHNR and CDR2 FQNEAQ (reference sequence). The CDR3 length is 13 residues. Findings of the study overall: CVID patient heterogeneity limited repertoire-clinical complication correlations. CVID subjects showed higher TCRbeta clonality than healthy controls. Shared TCRbeta clones were fewer between CVID subjects than controls.

Control and CVID samples contributed equal amounts of genomic DNA. Sequencing was performed with immunoSEQ multiplex PCR; in TCRdb, only in-frame clones are kept and a portion is missing. The data show roughly 42,000 clones, with none appearing a single time. A note on this clone: Its target is unknown. The read comes to an end 3 residues before the CDR3 does, leaving the germline J gene to fill in the end. The sample holds other DNA sequences that translate to the same CDR3.

The sample consisted of peripheral blood mononuclear cells. V gene TRBV7-9 combines with J gene TRBJ1-3; a possible D gene is TRBD1 (6 bases). The receptor comes from a person aged 18-70 years in good health. Here the CDR3 reads CASKTGAGNTIYF. The covered CDR3 bases are TGTGCCAGCAAGACAGGAGCTGGAAACACC.